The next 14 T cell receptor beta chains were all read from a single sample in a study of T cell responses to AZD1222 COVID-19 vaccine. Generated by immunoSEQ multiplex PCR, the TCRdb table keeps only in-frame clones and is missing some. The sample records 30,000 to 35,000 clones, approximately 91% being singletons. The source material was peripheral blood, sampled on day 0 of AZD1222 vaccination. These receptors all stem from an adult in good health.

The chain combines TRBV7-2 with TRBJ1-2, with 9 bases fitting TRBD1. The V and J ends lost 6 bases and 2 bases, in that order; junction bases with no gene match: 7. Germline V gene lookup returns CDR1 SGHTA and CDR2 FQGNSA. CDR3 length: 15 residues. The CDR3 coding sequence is TGTGCCAGCAGGAGAACAGGGGGCGAGAACTATGGCTACACCTTC. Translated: CASRRTGGENYGYTF. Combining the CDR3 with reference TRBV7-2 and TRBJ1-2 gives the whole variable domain GAGVSQSPSNKVTEKGKDVELRCDPISGHTALYWYRQSLGQGLEFLIYFQGNSAPDKSGLPSDRFSAERTGGSVSTLTIQRTQQEDSAVYLCASRRTGGENYGYTFGSGTRLTVV.

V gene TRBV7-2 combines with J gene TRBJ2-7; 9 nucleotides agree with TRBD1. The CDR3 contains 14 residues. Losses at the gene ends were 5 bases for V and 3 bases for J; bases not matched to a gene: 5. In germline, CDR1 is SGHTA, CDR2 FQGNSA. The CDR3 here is CASSQQTGGYEQYF. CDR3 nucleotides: TGTGCCAGCAGCCAACAGACAGGGGGCTACGAGCAGTACTTC.

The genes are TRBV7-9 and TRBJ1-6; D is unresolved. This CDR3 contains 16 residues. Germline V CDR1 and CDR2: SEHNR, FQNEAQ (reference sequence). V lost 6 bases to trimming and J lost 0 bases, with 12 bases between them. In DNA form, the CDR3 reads TGTGCCAGCAGTCCGGACGGGAGCTCCTATAATTCACCCCTCCACTTT. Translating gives CASSPDGSSYNSPLHF.

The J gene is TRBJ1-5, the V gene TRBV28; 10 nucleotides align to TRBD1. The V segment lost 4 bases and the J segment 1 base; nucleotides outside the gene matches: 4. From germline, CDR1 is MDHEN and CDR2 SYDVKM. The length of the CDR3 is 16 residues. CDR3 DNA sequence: TGTGCCAGCAGTTCATGGACAGGGGGAAGCAATCAGCCCCAGCATTTT. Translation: CASSSWTGGSNQPQHF.

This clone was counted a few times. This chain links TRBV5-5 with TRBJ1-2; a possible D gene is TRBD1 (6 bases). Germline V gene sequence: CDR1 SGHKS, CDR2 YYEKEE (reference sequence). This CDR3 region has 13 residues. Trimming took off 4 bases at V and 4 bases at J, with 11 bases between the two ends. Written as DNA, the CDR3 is TGTGCCAGCAGCCCTGGGGGGGCCTATGGCTACACCTTC. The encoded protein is CASSPGGAYGYTF.

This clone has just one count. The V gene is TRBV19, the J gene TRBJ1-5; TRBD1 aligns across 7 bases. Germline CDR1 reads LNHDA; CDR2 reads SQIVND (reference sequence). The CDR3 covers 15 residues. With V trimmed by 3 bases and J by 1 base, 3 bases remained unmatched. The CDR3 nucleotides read TGTGCCAGTAGTATCCGGGACAGAAGCAATCAGCCCCAGCATTTT. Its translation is CASSIRDRSNQPQHF. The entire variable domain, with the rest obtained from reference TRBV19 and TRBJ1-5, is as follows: DGGITQSPKYLFRKEGQNVTLSCEQNLNHDAMYWYRQDPGQGLRLIYYSQIVNDFQKGDIAEGYSVSREKKESFPLTVTSAQKNPTAFYLCASSIRDRSNQPQHFGDGTRLSIL.

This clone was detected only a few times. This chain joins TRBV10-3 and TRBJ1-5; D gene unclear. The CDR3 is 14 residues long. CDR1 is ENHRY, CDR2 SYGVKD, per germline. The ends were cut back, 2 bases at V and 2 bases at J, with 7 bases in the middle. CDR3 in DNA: TGTGCCATCAGTGAGATCGGCGGCAATCAGCCCCAGCATTTT. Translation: CAISEIGGNQPQHF.

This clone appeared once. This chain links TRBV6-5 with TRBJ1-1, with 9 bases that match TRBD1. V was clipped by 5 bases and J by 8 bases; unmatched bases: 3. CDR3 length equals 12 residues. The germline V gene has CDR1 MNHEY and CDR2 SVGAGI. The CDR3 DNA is TGTGCCAGCAGTACAGGGGGCTCCGAAGCTTTCTTT. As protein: CASSTGGSEAFF.

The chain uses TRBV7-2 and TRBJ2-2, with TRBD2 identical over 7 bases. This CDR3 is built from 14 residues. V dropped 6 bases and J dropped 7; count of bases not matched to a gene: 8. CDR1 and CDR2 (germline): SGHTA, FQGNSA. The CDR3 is CASRAGELIGELFF. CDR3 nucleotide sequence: TGTGCCAGCAGGGCGGGGGAGTTGATCGGGGAGCTGTTTTTT. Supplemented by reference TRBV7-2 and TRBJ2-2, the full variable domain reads GAGVSQSPSNKVTEKGKDVELRCDPISGHTALYWYRQSLGQGLEFLIYFQGNSAPDKSGLPSDRFSAERTGGSVSTLTIQRTQQEDSAVYLCASRAGELIGELFFGEGSRLTVL.

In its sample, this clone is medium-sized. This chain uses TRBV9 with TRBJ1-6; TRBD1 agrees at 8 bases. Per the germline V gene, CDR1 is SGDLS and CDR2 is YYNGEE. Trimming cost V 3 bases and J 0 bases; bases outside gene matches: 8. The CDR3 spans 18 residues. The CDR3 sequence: CASSEGDRFNSYNSPLHF. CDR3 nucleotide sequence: TGTGCCAGCAGCGAGGGGGACAGGTTCAACTCCTATAATTCACCCCTCCACTTT.

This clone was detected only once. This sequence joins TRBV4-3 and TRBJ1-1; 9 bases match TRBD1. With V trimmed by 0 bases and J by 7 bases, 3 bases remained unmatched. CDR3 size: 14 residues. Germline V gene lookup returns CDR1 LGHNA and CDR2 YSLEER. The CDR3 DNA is TGCGCCAGCAGCCAAGATACAGGGGGCGTTGAAGCTTTCTTT. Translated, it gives CASSQDTGGVEAFF.

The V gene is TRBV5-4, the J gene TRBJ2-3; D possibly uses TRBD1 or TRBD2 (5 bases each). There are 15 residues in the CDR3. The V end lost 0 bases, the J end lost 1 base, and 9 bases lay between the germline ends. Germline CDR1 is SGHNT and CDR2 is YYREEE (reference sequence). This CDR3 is CASSLGGPGTDTQYF. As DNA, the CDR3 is TGTGCCAGCAGCTTGGGGGGACCTGGCACAGATACGCAGTATTTT.

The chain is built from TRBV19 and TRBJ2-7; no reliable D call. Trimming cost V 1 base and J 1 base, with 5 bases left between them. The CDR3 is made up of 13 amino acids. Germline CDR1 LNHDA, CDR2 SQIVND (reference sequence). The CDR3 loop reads CASSIGQSYEQYF. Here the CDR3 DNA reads TGTGCCAGTAGTATAGGACAATCCTACGAGCAGTACTTC.

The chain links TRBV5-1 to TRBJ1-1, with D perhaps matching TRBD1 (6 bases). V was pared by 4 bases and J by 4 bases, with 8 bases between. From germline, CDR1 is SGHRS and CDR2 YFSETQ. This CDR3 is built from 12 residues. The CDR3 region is CASSQGGTEAFF. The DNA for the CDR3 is TGCGCCAGCAGCCAAGGGGGCACTGAAGCTTTCTTT.